What follows is one T cell receptor (beta chain) and its context. Its specificity is unknown. Germline CDR1 SGHDN, CDR2 FVKESK. V shed 0 bases and J 4 bases; nucleotides not matched to a gene: 3. The CDR3 loop spans 15 amino acids. The table came from immunoSEQ multiplex PCR; TCRdb's copy has only in-frame clones and leaves some out. The sample has some 2.1 million clones; 95% are singletons. The sample comes from a study of shared clonotypes between healthy human individuals. Overall study: The plates for each donor numbered three CD4 naive, three CD4 memory, two CD8 naive and one CD8 memory. The study, taken as a whole, reports: What limited the represented genetic and exposure-history diversity was the small number of donors.

The chain employs TRBV14 and TRBJ2-7; 10 bases are shared with TRBD2. The sample was naive CD4+ T cells sorted from blood. Subset reported: CD45RA+ positively selected. The TCR was taken from a man aged 18 to 29 in good health. The CDR3 sequence is CASSQEAGGPYEQYF. The DNA of the CDR3 is TGTGCCAGCAGCCAAGAAGCGGGAGGGCCTTACGAGCAGTACTTC.